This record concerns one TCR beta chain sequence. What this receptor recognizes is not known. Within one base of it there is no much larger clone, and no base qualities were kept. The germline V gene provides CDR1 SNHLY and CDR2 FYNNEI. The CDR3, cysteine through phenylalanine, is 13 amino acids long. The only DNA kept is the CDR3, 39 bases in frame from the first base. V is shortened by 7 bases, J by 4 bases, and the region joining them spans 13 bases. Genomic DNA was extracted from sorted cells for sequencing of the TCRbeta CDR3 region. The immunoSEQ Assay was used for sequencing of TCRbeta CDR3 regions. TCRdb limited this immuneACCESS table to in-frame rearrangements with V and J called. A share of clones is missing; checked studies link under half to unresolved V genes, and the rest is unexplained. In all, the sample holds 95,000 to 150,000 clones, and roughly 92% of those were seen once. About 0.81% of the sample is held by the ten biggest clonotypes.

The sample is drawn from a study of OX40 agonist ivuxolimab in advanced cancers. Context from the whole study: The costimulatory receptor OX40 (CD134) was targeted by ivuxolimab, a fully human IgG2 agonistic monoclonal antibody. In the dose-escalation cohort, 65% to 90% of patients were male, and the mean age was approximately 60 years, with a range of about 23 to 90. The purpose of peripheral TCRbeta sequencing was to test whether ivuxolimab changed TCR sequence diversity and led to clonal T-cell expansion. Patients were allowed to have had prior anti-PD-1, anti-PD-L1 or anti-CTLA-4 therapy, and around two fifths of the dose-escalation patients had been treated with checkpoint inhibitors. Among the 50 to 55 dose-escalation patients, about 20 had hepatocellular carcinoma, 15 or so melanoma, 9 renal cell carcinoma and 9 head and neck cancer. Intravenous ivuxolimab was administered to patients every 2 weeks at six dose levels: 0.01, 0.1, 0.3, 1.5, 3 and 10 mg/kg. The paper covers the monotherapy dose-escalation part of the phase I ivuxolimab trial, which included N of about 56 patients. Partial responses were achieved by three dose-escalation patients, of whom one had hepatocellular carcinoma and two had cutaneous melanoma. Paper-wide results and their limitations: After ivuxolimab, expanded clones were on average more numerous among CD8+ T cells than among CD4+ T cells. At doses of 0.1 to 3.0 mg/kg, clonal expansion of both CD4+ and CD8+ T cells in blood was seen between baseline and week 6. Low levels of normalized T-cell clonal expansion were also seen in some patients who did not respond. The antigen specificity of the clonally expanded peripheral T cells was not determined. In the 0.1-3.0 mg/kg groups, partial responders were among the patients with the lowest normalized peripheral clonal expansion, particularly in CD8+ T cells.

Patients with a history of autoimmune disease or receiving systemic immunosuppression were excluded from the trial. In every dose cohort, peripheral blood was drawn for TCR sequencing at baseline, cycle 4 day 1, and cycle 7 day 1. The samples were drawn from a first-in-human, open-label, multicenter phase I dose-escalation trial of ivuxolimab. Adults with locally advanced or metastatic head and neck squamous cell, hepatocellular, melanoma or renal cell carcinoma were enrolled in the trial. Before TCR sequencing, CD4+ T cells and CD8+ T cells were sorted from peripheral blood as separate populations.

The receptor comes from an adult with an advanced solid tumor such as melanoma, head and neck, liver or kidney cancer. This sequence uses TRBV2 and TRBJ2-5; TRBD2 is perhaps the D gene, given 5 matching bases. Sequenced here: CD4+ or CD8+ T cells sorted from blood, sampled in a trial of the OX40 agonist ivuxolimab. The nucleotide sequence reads TGTGCCAGCAATCCGGGGAATTTAGAGACCCAGTACTTC. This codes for CASNPGNLETQYF.